The clone carrying this T cell receptor beta chain was found a few times. Repertoires were generated with immunoSEQ multiplex PCR, while TCRdb's copy carries only in-frame clones and drops some. The table records roughly 160,000 clones, about four fifths of them present only once. Participants reported their clinical history, and cohort assignment relied on those reports. Recovered status applied to Cohort 3 donors who had two consecutive negative PCRs. It also applied to those with clearance or with symptom resolution. This specimen comes from a study of blood T cell repertoires in COVID-19. Study overall: The United States, Italy and Spain provided the acute and convalescent COVID-19 samples. Sources were T cells, B-cell-depleted T cells, or PBMCs; the material itself was cDNA or gDNA.

Trimming stripped 0 bases from V and 5 bases from J, with 10 bases between. CDR3 length equals 14 residues. Germline values: CDR1 SGHRS, CDR2 YFSETQ. The V call is TRBV5-1, the J call TRBJ2-3; D ambiguous. The sample was PBMCs or T cells enriched from blood (not recorded which). The receptor comes from a woman aged 60-75 years who had recovered from COVID-19. CDR3 loop: CASSLEHPQDTQYF. For the CDR3, the DNA is TGCGCCAGCAGCTTGGAGCACCCTCAAGATACGCAGTATTTT.